This is a list of T cell receptor beta chains from one sample in a study of T cell changes during pregnancy in multiple sclerosis. Method: immunoSEQ multiplex PCR; TCRdb's copy keeps in-frame clones and lacks some. This sample has approximately 99,000 clones, with over 75% found just once. Sequencing was performed on peripheral blood, taken in the second trimester of pregnancy. The receptor source for this set is a female donor in good health, enrolled as a control in a pregnancy study. Each CDR3 is given with its conserved first and last residue. Each record gives: V gene, clone size, D gene, J gene, CDR3 protein, CDR3 DNA. The D gene is left open where the match is weak. The size field is filled for only some rows; it gives once, few, many or a size class.

TRBV2	-	-	TRBJ1-2	CASSEEAGARHYGYTF	TGTGCCAGCAGTGAAGAGGCGGGGGCACGGCACTATGGCTACACCTTC
TRBV2	-	-	TRBJ2-3	CASILPGFGTDTQYF	TGTGCCAGCATCTTACCGGGATTCGGGACAGATACGCAGTATTTT
TRBV6-1	-	TRBD1	TRBJ2-1	CASRRQGNSNEQFF	TGTGCCAGCAGACGACAGGGGAATAGCAATGAGCAGTTCTTC
TRBV13	-	TRBD1	TRBJ1-2	CASTLGGLYGYTF	TGTGCCAGCACCCTAGGGGGCTTATATGGCTACACCTTC
TRBV6-5	-	TRBD1	TRBJ1-2	CASSRTGLYGYTF	TGTGCCAGCAGTCGGACAGGGTTATACGGCTACACCTTC
TRBV5-1	-	TRBD2	TRBJ2-1	CASSLAATSGVGYNEQFF	TGCGCCAGCAGCTTGGCCGCGACTAGCGGGGTCGGATACAATGAGCAGTTCTTC
TRBV12-5	few	TRBD1	TRBJ1-6	CASGSPGQGLNSPLHF	TGTGCTAGTGGTTCACCGGGACAGGGCTTGAATTCACCCCTCCACTTT
TRBV5-1	once	-	TRBJ2-7	CASSLRPEYEQYF	TGCGCCAGCAGCCTGCGGCCCGAGTACGAGCAGTACTTC
TRBV27	once	-	TRBJ2-1	CATSGGPYNEQFF	TGTGCCACCTCGGGGGGCCCCTACAATGAGCAGTTCTTC
TRBV19	-	TRBD2	TRBJ2-2	CASSRLAGVGTGELFF	TGTGCCAGTAGTAGACTAGCGGGAGTGGGTACCGGGGAGCTGTTTTTT
TRBV10-2	-	TRBD2	TRBJ2-2	CASSASGKGTGELFF	TGCGCCAGCAGTGCTAGCGGGAAGGGCACCGGGGAGCTGTTTTTT
TRBV18	-	TRBD1	TRBJ1-1	CASSPRPTGEAVVTEAFF	TGTGCCAGCTCACCACGACCGACAGGGGAGGCAGTAGTAACGGAAGCTTTCTTT
TRBV7-6	-	TRBD2	TRBJ2-5	CASSLGQGLAGRETQYF	TGTGCCAGCAGCTTAGGACAGGGACTAGCGGGGAGAGAGACCCAGTACTTC
TRBV9	-	TRBD2	TRBJ2-7	CASSVGHGGAGYEQYF	TGTGCCAGCAGCGTAGGACACGGGGGGGCTGGCTACGAGCAGTACTTC
TRBV6-1	-	TRBD1	TRBJ1-2	CASSVDRHFYGYTF	TGTGCCAGCAGCGTGGACAGGCACTTTTATGGCTACACCTTC
TRBV27	-	-	TRBJ2-7	CASSRAGSYEQYF	TGTGCCAGCAGTAGGGCAGGGTCCTACGAGCAGTACTTC
TRBV10-1	-	TRBD1	TRBJ2-1	CASLGQGPYNEQFF	TGCGCCAGCTTGGGACAGGGTCCCTACAATGAGCAGTTCTTC
TRBV5-6	-	-	TRBJ1-2	CASSLGGQTAGYTF	TGTGCCAGCAGCTTGGGTGGACAAACGGCCGGCTACACCTTC
TRBV6-4	-	TRBD2	TRBJ2-3	CASSDQAGGPTDTQYF	TGTGCCAGCAGTGACCAAGCGGGGGGGCCCACAGATACGCAGTATTTT
TRBV4-1	-	TRBD2	TRBJ2-2	CASSQRTSLPGELFF	TGCGCCAGCAGCCAACGGACTAGCCTCCCCGGGGAGCTGTTTTTT
TRBV10-3	-	-	TRBJ1-1	CAISELRSTEAFF	TGTGCCATCAGTGAGTTAAGGAGTACTGAAGCTTTCTTT
TRBV7-8	-	-	TRBJ1-1	CASSLGYTNTEAFF	TGTGCCAGCAGCTTAGGGTACACGAACACTGAAGCTTTCTTT
TRBV5-6	-	TRBD2	TRBJ2-7	CASSFSGGAGEPTREQYF	TGTGCCAGCAGCTTCAGCGGAGGGGCGGGGGAACCTACGAGGGAGCAGTACTTC
TRBV10-3	-	-	TRBJ2-1	CAISGRPGESNEQFF	TGTGCCATCAGCGGCCGGCCGGGGGAAAGCAATGAGCAGTTCTTC
TRBV20-1	-	-	TRBJ1-5	CSARVRLSQHF	TGCAGTGCTAGAGTTCGTTTATCCCAGCATTTT
TRBV5-1	-	-	TRBJ1-3	CASKVGGRNSGNTIYF	TGCGCCAGCAAGGTGGGGGGACGGAACTCTGGAAACACCATATATTTT
TRBV11-3	-	-	TRBJ2-1	CASSSSRSYNEQFF	TGTGCCAGCAGTTCCTCGAGGTCCTACAATGAGCAGTTCTTC
TRBV7-9	-	TRBD1	TRBJ1-1	CASSFDRDTEAFF	TGTGCCAGCAGCTTCGACAGGGACACTGAAGCTTTCTTT
TRBV19	-	TRBD1	TRBJ1-1	CASSKDREAEAFF	TGTGCCAGTAGCAAAGACAGGGAGGCTGAAGCTTTCTTT
TRBV2	-	TRBD2	TRBJ2-3	CASRGYFSGGATDTQYF	TGTGCCAGCCGGGGCTATTTTAGCGGGGGGGCCACAGATACGCAGTATTTT
TRBV18	-	TRBD2	TRBJ2-1	CASSPTLAGSSYNEQFF	TGTGCCAGCTCACCAACCCTAGCGGGGAGCTCCTACAATGAGCAGTTCTTC
TRBV5-1	-	TRBD1	TRBJ1-1	CASSLARDRGTEAFF	TGCGCCAGCAGCTTGGCCCGGGACAGGGGCACTGAAGCTTTCTTT
TRBV6-5	-	TRBD2	TRBJ2-7	CATRGSGSGSYEQYF	TGTGCCACCCGGGGTAGCGGGAGTGGCTCCTACGAGCAGTACTTC
TRBV7-9	-	TRBD2	TRBJ2-3	CASSLTSGGAGTQYF	TGTGCCAGCAGCCTAACTAGCGGGGGGGCAGGTACGCAGTATTTT
TRBV28	-	TRBD2	TRBJ2-5	CASDGLAAGETQYF	TGTGCCAGCGATGGACTAGCGGCGGGAGAGACCCAGTACTTC
TRBV27	once	TRBD2	TRBJ2-5	CASSLIAGMETQYF	TGTGCCAGCAGTCTCATAGCGGGAATGGAGACCCAGTACTTC
TRBV5-5	-	TRBD2	TRBJ2-7	CASSLGAGGPYEQYF	TGTGCCAGCAGCTTGGGAGCGGGGGGGCCCTACGAGCAGTACTTC
TRBV7-9	-	TRBD2	TRBJ2-5	CASSSTSWGGQETQYF	TGTGCCAGCAGCTCCACTTCCTGGGGGGGTCAAGAGACCCAGTACTTC
TRBV7-8	-	TRBD1	TRBJ2-7	CASSSRTGGGEQYF	TGTGCCAGCAGCTCCAGGACAGGCGGTGGCGAGCAGTACTTC
TRBV28	once	-	TRBJ1-1	CASSPSLGTWLAAFF	TGTGCCAGCAGCCCCTCTCTGGGGACTTGGTTGGCAGCTTTCTTT
TRBV6-1	-	TRBD1	TRBJ1-2	CASSERWTGYGYTF	TGTGCCAGCAGTGAACGATGGACAGGCTATGGCTACACCTTC
TRBV7-2	-	TRBD1	TRBJ1-2	CASSLGYRTGVGVFGYTF	TGTGCCAGCAGCTTAGGGTACCGGACAGGGGTCGGAGTCTTTGGCTACACCTTC
TRBV5-1	-	-	TRBJ2-7	CASSLEGLREQYF	TGCGCCAGCAGCTTGGAGGGGCTGCGAGAGCAGTACTTC
TRBV19	-	-	TRBJ1-4	CASSGLLGYGKLFF	TGTGCCAGTAGCGGACTGTTGGGGTATGGAAAACTGTTTTTT
TRBV19	-	TRBD1	TRBJ1-1	CASSRGQEMNTEAFF	TGTGCCAGTAGTCGGGGACAGGAAATGAACACTGAAGCTTTCTTT